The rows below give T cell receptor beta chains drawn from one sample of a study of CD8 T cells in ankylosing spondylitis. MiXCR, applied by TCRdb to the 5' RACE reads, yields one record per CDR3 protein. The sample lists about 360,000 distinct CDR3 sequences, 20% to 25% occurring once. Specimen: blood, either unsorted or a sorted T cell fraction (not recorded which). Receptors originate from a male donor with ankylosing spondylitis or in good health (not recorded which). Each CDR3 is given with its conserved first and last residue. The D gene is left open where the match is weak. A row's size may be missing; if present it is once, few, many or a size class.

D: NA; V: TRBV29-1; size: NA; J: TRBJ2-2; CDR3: CSVRDSNTGELFF; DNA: TGCAGCGTTCGGGACTCGAACACCGGGGAGCTGTTTTTT
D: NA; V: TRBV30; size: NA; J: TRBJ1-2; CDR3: CAWSATGAVGDGYTF; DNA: TGTGCCTGGAGTGCCACGGGCGCGGTGGGTGATGGCTACACCTTC
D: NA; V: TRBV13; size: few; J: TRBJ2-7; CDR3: CASSAQTGRPSPYEQYF; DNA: TGTGCCAGCAGCGCACAGACAGGACGACCTTCTCCCTACGAGCAGTACTTC
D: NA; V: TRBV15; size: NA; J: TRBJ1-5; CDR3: CATSRDSQWSNQPQRF; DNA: TGTGCCACCAGCAGAGATTCCCAGTGGAGCAATCAGCCCCAGCGTTTT
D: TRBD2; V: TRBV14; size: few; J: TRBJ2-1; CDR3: CASSHPLAGIVGEQFF; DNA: TGTGCCAGCAGCCACCCCCTAGCGGGTATAGTAGGTGAGCAGTTCTTC
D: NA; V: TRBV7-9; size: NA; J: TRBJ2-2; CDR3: CASSLGLGYTGELFF; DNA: TGTGCCAGCAGCCTAGGGCTGGGCTACACCGGGGAGCTGTTTTTT
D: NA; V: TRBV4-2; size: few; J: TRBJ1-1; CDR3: CASSPMTGNTEAFF; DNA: TGTGCCAGCAGCCCGATGACAGGGAACACTGAAGCTTTCTTT
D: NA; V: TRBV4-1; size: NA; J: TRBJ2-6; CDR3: CASRGTGANVLTF; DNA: TGCGCCAGCAGGGGAACTGGGGCCAACGTCCTGACTTTC
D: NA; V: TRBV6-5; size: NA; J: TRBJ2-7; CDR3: CASSYGQSYEQYF; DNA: TGTGCCAGCAGTTACGGACAGTCCTACGAGCAGTACTTC
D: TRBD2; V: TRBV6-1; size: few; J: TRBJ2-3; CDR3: CASSPVAGGGDTQYF; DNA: TGTGCCAGCAGTCCCGTGGCGGGGGGGGGAGATACGCAGTATTTT
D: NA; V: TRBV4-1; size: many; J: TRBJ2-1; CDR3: CASSHRLEGGNEQFF; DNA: TGCGCCAGCAGCCACCGACTAGAGGGTGGCAATGAGCAGTTCTTC
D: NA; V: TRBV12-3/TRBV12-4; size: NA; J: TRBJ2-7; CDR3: CASSTTAYYEQYF; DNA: TGTGCCAGCAGTACGACAGCCTACTACGAGCAGTACTTC
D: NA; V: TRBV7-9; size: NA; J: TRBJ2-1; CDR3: CASSLVEGRNEQFF; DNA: TGTGCCAGCAGCTTAGTAGAAGGTCGAAATGAGCAGTTCTTC
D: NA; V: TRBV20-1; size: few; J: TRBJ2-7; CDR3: CSARDGDYEQYF; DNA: TGCAGTGCTAGGGACGGTGATTACGAGCAGTACTTC
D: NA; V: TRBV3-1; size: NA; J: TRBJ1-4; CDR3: CASSQPEQEPKLFF; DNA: TGTGCCAGCAGCCAGCCCGAACAGGAACCAAAACTGTTTTTT
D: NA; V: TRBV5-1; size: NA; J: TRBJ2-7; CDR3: CASSLTDPPNPYEQYF; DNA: TGCGCCAGCAGCTTGACGGACCCGCCGAACCCCTACGAGCAGTACTTC
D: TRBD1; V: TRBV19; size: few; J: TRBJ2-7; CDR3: CASSTGTVTPYEQYF; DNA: TGTGCCAGTAGTACCGGGACAGTAACTCCCTACGAGCAGTACTTC
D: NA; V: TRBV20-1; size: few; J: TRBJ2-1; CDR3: CSALQRDSNEQFF; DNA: TGCAGTGCTCTCCAACGGGACTCCAATGAGCAGTTCTTC
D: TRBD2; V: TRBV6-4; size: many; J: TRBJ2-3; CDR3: CASSESGTSGQYF; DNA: TGTGCCAGCAGTGAGTCCGGGACTAGCGGGCAGTATTTT
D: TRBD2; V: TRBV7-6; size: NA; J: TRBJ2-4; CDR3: CASSLAPGRGDIQYF; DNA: TGTGCCAGCAGCTTAGCGCCGGGGAGGGGAGACATTCAGTACTTC
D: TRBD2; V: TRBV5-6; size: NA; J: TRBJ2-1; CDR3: CASRVGGGSNEQFF; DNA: TGTGCCAGCAGAGTCGGGGGGGGGTCCAATGAGCAGTTCTTC
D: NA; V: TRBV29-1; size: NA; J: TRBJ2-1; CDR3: CSVDWADDTYNEQFF; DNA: TGCAGCGTTGACTGGGCGGACGATACCTACAATGAGCAGTTCTTC
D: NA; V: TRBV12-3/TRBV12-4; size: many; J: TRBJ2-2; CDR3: CASSSTQGGWYGELFF; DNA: TGTGCCAGCAGCTCGACCCAGGGGGGGTGGTACGGGGAGCTGTTTTTT
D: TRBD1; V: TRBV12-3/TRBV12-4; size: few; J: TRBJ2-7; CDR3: CASSLLGQGTNEQYF; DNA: TGTGCCAGCAGTTTATTGGGACAGGGAACCAACGAGCAGTACTTC
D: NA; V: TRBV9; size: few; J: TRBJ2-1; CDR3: CASSVAGEQFF; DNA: TGTGCCAGCAGCGTAGCCGGTGAGCAGTTCTTC
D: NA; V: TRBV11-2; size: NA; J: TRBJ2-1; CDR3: CASSLGTGIDEQFF; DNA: TGTGCCAGCAGCTTAGGAACAGGGATCGATGAGCAGTTCTTC
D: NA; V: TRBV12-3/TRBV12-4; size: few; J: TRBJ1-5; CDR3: CASPGDGQPQHF; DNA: TGTGCCAGCCCAGGGGATGGTCAGCCCCAGCATTTT
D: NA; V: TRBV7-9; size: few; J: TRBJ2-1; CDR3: CASSITPYNEQFF; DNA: TGTGCCAGCAGCATTACGCCGTACAATGAGCAGTTCTTC
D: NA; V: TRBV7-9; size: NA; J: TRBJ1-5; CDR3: CASSPAGLNQPQHF; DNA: TGTGCCAGCAGCCCCGCGGGACTCAATCAGCCCCAGCATTTT
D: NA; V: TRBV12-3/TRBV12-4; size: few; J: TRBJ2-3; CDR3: CASSPPRRAGTDTQYF; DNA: TGTGCCAGCAGTCCACCCCGCAGGGCCGGCACAGATACGCAGTATTTT
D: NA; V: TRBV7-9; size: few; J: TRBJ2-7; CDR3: CASSWAARSSYEQYF; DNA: TGTGCCAGCAGCTGGGCCGCTAGGAGCTCCTACGAGCAGTACTTC
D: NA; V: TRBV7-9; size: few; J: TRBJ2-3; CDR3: CASSHPQAESTDTQYF; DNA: TGTGCCAGCAGCCACCCCCAAGCGGAAAGCACAGATACGCAGTATTTT
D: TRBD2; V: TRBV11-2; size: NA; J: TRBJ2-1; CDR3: CASSWGGVWFF; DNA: TGTGCCAGCAGCTGGGGGGGTGTGTGGTTCTTC
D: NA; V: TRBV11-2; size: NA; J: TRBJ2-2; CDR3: CASSRAALTGELFF; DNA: TGTGCCAGCAGCCGGGCAGCCCTCACCGGGGAGCTGTTTTTT
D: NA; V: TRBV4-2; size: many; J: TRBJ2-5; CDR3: CASSQDQETQYF; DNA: TGTGCCAGCAGCCAGGACCAAGAGACCCAGTACTTC
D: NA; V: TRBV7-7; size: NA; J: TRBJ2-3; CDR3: CASSSGGPFSTDTQYF; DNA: TGTGCTAGCAGTTCGGGGGGCCCTTTTAGCACAGATACGCAGTATTTT
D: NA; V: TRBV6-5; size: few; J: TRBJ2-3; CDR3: CASSHTGNTDTQYF; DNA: TGTGCCAGCAGTCACACAGGGAACACAGATACGCAGTATTTT
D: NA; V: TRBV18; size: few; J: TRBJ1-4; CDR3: CASSAPASVGEKLFF; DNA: TGTGCCAGCTCAGCACCGGCCTCAGTGGGTGAAAAACTGTTTTTT
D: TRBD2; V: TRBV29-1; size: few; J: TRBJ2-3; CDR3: CSVETSGGAYSTDTQYF; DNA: TGCAGCGTTGAAACTAGCGGGGGGGCCTACAGCACAGATACGCAGTATTTT
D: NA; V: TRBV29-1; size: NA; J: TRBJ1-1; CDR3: CSGEGGLNTEAFF; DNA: TGCAGCGGGGAGGGGGGCCTGAACACTGAAGCTTTCTTT
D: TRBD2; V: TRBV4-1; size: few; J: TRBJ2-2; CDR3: CASSQTGGNTGELFF; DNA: TGCGCCAGCAGCCAGACGGGGGGGAACACCGGGGAGCTGTTTTTT
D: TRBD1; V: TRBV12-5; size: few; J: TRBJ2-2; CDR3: CASGLHPGRDRVSGELFF; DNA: TGTGCTAGTGGTCTACATCCCGGTCGGGACAGGGTTTCCGGGGAGCTGTTTTTT
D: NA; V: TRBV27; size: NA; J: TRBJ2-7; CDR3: CASSLPRRGDPYEQYF; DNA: TGTGCCAGCAGTTTACCCCGGCGAGGGGACCCCTACGAGCAGTACTTC
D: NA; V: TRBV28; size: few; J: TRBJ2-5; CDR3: CATQGAETQYF; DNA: TGTGCCACTCAGGGCGCGGAGACCCAGTACTTC
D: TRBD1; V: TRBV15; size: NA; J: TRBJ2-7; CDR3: CATSKGQPSSYEQYF; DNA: TGTGCCACCAGCAAGGGACAGCCGAGCTCCTACGAGCAGTACTTC
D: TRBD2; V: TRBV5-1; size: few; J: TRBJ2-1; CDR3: CASSLAPASGGGNEQFF; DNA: TGCGCCAGCAGCTTGGCCCCGGCTAGCGGGGGGGGGAATGAGCAGTTCTTC
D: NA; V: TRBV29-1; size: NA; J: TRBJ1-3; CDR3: CSVEDWIGNTIYF; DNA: TGCAGCGTTGAAGACTGGATTGGAAACACCATATATTTT
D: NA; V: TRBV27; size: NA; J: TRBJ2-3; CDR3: CASSLWAREGTDTQYF; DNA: TGTGCCAGCAGTTTATGGGCGCGAGAGGGCACAGATACGCAGTATTTT